The clone carrying this T cell receptor (beta chain) was counted at least ten times. Its antigen is not known. It was RNA transcripts that yielded the amplified TCR beta CDR3 regions. Primed by the HTBI set, a first-round RT-PCR was run on the TCR CDR3. TCRdb re-called the multiplex PCR reads through MiXCR, storing one row per CDR3 protein. Of about 640,000 distinct CDR3 sequences in the sample, roughly 15% were seen once. The CDR3 contains 15 residues. V dropped 2 bases and J dropped 0 bases, with 11 bases sitting between them. Germline lookup yields CDR1 MNHNS and CDR2 SASEGT. This entry belongs to a study of T cells in Graves' hyperthyroidism and ophthalmopathy. For ophthalmopathy patients, the Clinical Activity Score was at least 3 and the NOSPECS grade at least 4; duration was under 3 months. Approximately 10 ml of fresh peripheral blood supplied the PBMCs. Findings and limits, study-wide: Blood also held most thyroid clonotypes expanded beyond 0.001.

The receptor was derived from a woman between 45 and 60 years old with Graves' ophthalmopathy. Sequencing was performed on blood. This chain connects TRBV6-1 to TRBJ2-7; weak D call: TRBD2 (5 bases). CDR3 nucleotides: TGTGCCAGCAGTGAACAGCTAGCTTACTCCTACGAGCAGTACTTC. As protein: CASSEQLAYSYEQYF.